The present TCR beta chain was sequenced within a study of shared clonotypes between healthy human individuals. Some clones are missing from TCRdb's copy, which holds only in-frame ones; the method was immunoSEQ multiplex PCR. This sample yields over 800,000 clones, of which roughly 92% are seen a single time; more than 20% belongs to the top ten. In the naive CD8 group, cells lacked CD45RO and were positively selected for CCR7, so terminally differentiated effector memory CD45RA+ cells were left out. A word on this clone: Antigen specificity is unknown.

Study results and caveats: Estimated richness values were generally larger in naive subsets than in memory subsets.

Sequenced sample: naive CD8+ T cells sorted from blood. The source of this sequence is a man aged 25 to 40 in good health.

This CDR3 reads CASSKAPWDLRYGYTF. In DNA form, the CDR3 reads TGTGCCAGTAGCAAAGCCCCTTGGGACCTGCGCTATGGCTACACCTTC. The chain combines TRBV19 with TRBJ1-2; D possibly corresponds to TRBD1 (5 bases). The ends were cut back, 6 bases at V and 4 bases at J, with 21 bases in the middle. The length of the CDR3 is 16 residues. From germline, CDR1 is LNHDA and CDR2 SQIVND (reference sequence).